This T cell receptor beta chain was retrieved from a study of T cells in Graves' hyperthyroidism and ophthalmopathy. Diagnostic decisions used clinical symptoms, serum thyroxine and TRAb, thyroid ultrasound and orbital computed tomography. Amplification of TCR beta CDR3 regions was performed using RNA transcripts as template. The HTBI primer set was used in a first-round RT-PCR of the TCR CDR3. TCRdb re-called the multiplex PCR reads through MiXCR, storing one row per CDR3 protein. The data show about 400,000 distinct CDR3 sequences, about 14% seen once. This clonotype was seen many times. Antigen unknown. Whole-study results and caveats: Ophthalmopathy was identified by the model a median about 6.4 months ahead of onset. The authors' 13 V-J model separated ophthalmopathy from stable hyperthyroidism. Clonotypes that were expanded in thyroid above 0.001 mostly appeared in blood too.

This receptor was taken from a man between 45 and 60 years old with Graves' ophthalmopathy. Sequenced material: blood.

CDR3 nucleotides: TGTGCCAGCAACCGGGACAGGGGGGACAATGAGCAGTTCTTC. Its translation is CASNRDRGDNEQFF. The chain recombines TRBV2 with TRBJ2-1, with 11 nucleotides matching TRBD1. V lost 7 bases and J lost 5; bases outside the gene matches: 4. The CDR3 runs to 14 residues. The germline V gene has CDR1 SNHLY and CDR2 FYNNEI.